These T cell receptor beta chains were read from a single sample in a study of blood T cell repertoires in COVID-19. The data were produced by immunoSEQ multiplex PCR, yet TCRdb's version contains in-frame clones alone and is incomplete. The data show fewer than 300,000 clones, with 84% seen just once and 8.6% held by the top ten. The specimen sequenced was peripheral blood. The receptors were sampled from a human donor in a cohort sampled during active COVID-19. Both conserved end residues are part of each CDR3. The order of the fields is CDR3 DNA, CDR3 protein, J gene, V gene, D gene, clone size, CDR3 length. D genes are given only for firm matches. Only part of the rows carry a size: once, few, many, or a class if the clone is expanded.

TGTGCCAGCAGCGTAGTTCGGGAAACTAGCGTCCATTCAGATACGCAGTATTTT,CASSVVRETSVHSDTQYF,TRBJ2-3,TRBV9,TRBD2,NA,18
TGTGCCAGCAGCAACAGCGACCGGGACAGCAACTACGAGCAGTACTTC,CASSNSDRDSNYEQYF,TRBJ2-7,TRBV7-9,TRBD1,NA,16
TGTGCCAGCAGCGTAGCATGGTACACTGGCTACACCTTC,CASSVAWYTGYTF,TRBJ1-2,TRBV9,NA,NA,13
TGTGCCAGCAGCTTACAGTACCAAGAGACCCAGTACTTC,CASSLQYQETQYF,TRBJ2-5,TRBV5-5,NA,NA,13
TGTGCCAGCAGTCCGGGACACACCTATGGCTACACCTTC,CASSPGHTYGYTF,TRBJ1-2,TRBV28,NA,NA,13
TGTGCCAGCAGCGTAAAGACTTCCCAGGGCAGGGAGGGGGAGCAGTTCTTC,CASSVKTSQGREGEQFF,TRBJ2-1,TRBV9,TRBD2,once,17
TGCGCCAGCAGCTCCCCGGGACAGGGGGAGGTCAATGAGCAGTTCTTC,CASSSPGQGEVNEQFF,TRBJ2-1,TRBV5-1,TRBD1,NA,16
TGTGCCAGTAGTTCGCCGGGACAGGGGACACACTCTGGAAACACCATATATTTT,CASSSPGQGTHSGNTIYF,TRBJ1-3,TRBV19,TRBD1,NA,18
TGCAGCGTCCGCGTGGGCCCCACTGGCTACACCTTC,CSVRVGPTGYTF,TRBJ1-2,TRBV29-1,NA,NA,12
TGTGCCAGCAGCTTAGCTCCCCGCGGTTTTAGCACAGATACGCAGTATTTT,CASSLAPRGFSTDTQYF,TRBJ2-3,TRBV7-9,NA,NA,17
TGTGCCAGCATCATGGGGGGGCAGCTCGGTCAGCCCCAGCATTTT,CASIMGGQLGQPQHF,TRBJ1-5,TRBV28,NA,NA,15
TGTGCCAGCAGCCGAGAGGGCGAGGGGGTGAAGAATGAGCAGTTCTTC,CASSREGEGVKNEQFF,TRBJ2-1,TRBV11-3,NA,NA,16
TGTGCCAGCAGTTCCCCCGGACTAGCGGGACCCTACGAGCAGTACTTC,CASSSPGLAGPYEQYF,TRBJ2-7,TRBV6-6,TRBD2,NA,16
TGCGCCAGCTTCTTAGGGACAGGTGGTAGTGGAAAACTGTTTTTT,CASFLGTGGSGKLFF,TRBJ1-4,TRBV10-1,TRBD1,NA,15
TGCGCCAGCAGCTTGCGGACTAGTGGTTACGAGCAGTACTTC,CASSLRTSGYEQYF,TRBJ2-7,TRBV5-1,TRBD2,once,14
TGTGCCAGCAGTTCTTTCCGGTCTCGCGAGCAGTACTTC,CASSSFRSREQYF,TRBJ2-7,TRBV6-2/TRBV6-3,NA,NA,13
TGTGCCAGCAGTTTAGCAGGGAACCCCTACGAGCAGTACTTC,CASSLAGNPYEQYF,TRBJ2-7,TRBV28,NA,NA,14
TGTGCCAGCAGTTACTCCTCGGGGGGCTATGAGCAGTTCTTC,CASSYSSGGYEQFF,TRBJ2-1,TRBV6-5,NA,NA,14
TGTGCCAGCAGTGTATCTGGAAACACCATATATTTT,CASSVSGNTIYF,TRBJ1-3,TRBV2,NA,NA,12
TGTGCCAGCAGTTTGGCTAGCGTGTGGTACTTC,CASSLASVWYF,TRBJ2-7,TRBV28,NA,NA,11
TGTGCCAGCAGCGTAGGGGGGGTGTCCTATAATTCACCCCTCCACTTT,CASSVGGVSYNSPLHF,TRBJ1-6,TRBV9,NA,NA,16
TGTGCCAGCAGCCTCATTCAGGGAGGTCGAGAGACCCAGTACTTC,CASSLIQGGRETQYF,TRBJ2-5,TRBV7-6,NA,NA,15
TGTGCCAGCAGCTTAGGGGTAAAGGGGGCTGAGAATGAGCAGTTCTTC,CASSLGVKGAENEQFF,TRBJ2-1,TRBV7-9,TRBD1,NA,16
TGTGCCAGCAGTTTCGGTGATTTCTACGAGCAGTACTTC,CASSFGDFYEQYF,TRBJ2-7,TRBV28,NA,NA,13
TGTGCCAGCAGTTTCGACAGGGGTAACTATGGCTACACCTTC,CASSFDRGNYGYTF,TRBJ1-2,TRBV5-6,TRBD1,few,14